This entry is about one TCR beta chain. The antigen is unknown. The method was immunoSEQ multiplex PCR; TCRdb's version includes in-frame clones alone and lacks a portion of them. The sample consists of about 93,000 clones, 85% to 95% of them appearing once. Germline-derived CDR1 and CDR2 are SGHVS and FQNEAQ. Trimming removed 7 bases from V and 0 bases from J, with 21 bases in between. There are 17 residues in the CDR3. The data belong to a study of graft-versus-host responses after intestinal transplantation. Study details: Transplant types were multivisceral, liver-intestinal, or isolated intestinal. The whole recipient group had anti-thymocyte globulin induction followed by tacrolimus and steroids for two to three years.

The chain is built from TRBV7-8 and TRBJ1-1; no clear D. The sequence derives from a human donor who received an intestinal transplant. The specimen was unstimulated CD8+ T cells sorted from spleen or lymph node cells, collected before intestinal transplant. This chain's CDR3 is CASIPGWQDFMNTEAFF. CDR3 coding DNA: TGTGCCAGCATCCCCGGATGGCAGGACTTTATGAACACTGAAGCTTTCTTT.